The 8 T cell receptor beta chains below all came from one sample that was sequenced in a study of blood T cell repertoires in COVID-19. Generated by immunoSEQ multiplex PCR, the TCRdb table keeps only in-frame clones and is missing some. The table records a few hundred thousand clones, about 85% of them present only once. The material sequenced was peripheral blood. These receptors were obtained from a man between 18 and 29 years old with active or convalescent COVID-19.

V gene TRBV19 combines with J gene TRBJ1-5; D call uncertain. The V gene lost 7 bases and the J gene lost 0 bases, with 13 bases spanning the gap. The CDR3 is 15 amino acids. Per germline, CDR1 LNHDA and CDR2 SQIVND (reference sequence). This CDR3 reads CASNADGDSNQPQHF. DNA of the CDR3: TGTGCCAGTAACGCCGACGGGGATAGCAATCAGCCCCAGCATTTT.

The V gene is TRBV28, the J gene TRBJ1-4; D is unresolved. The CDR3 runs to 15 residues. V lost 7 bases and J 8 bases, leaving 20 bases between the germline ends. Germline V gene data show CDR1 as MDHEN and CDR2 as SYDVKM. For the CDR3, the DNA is TGTGCCAGCAAGATGGGAGTGGTGGCGGACGAAAAACTGTTTTTT. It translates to CASKMGVVADEKLFF. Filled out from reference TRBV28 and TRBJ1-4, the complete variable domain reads DVKVTQSSRYLVKRTGEKVFLECVQDMDHENMFWYRQDPGLGLRLIYFSYDVKMKEKGDIPEGYSVSREKKERFSLILESASTNQTSMYLCASKMGVVADEKLFFGSGTQLSVL.

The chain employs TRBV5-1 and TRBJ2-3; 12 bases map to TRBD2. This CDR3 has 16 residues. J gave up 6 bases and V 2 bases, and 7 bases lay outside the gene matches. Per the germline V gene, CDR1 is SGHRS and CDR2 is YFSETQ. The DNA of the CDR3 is TGCGCCAGCAGCTTCGGGACTAGCGGGCGGCTCGATACGCAGTATTTT. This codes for CASSFGTSGRLDTQYF.

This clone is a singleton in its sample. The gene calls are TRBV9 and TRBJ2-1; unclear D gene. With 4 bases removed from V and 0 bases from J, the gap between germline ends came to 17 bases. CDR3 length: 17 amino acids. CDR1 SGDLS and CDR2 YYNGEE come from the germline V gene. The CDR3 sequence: CASSRGTGSSSYNEQFF. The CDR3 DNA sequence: TGTGCCAGCAGCCGCGGTACTGGTTCGAGCTCCTACAATGAGCAGTTCTTC.

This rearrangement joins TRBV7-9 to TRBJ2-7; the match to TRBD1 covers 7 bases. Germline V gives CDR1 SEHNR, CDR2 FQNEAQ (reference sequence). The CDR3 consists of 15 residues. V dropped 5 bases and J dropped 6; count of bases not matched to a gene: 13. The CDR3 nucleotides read TGTGCCAGCAGCATTCGGCAGGGGGTGGCTAGCGAGCAGTACTTC. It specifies CASSIRQGVASEQYF.

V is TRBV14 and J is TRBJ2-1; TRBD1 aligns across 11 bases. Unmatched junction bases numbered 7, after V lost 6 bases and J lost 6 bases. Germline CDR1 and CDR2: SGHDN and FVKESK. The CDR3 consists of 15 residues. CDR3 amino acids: CASSPGTGGFNEQFF. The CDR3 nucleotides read TGTGCCAGCAGTCCCGGGACAGGGGGATTCAATGAGCAGTTCTTC. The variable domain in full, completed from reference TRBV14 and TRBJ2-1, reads EAGVTQFPSHSVIEKGQTVTLRCDPISGHDNLYWYRRVMGKEIKFLLHFVKESKQDESGMPNNRFLAERTGGTYSTLKVQPAELEDSGVYFCASSPGTGGFNEQFFGPGTRLTVL.

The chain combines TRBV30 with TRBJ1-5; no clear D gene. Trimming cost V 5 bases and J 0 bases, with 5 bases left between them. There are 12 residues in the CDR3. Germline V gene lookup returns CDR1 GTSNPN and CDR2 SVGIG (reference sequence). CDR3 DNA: TGTGCCTGGGGATATAGCAATCAGCCCCAGCATTTT. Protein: CAWGYSNQPQHF.

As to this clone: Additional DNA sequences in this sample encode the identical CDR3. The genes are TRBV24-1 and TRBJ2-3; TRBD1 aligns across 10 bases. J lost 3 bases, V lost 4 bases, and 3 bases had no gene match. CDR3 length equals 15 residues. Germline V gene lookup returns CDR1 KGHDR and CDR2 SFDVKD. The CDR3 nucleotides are TGTGCCACCAGTGACCCGGGACAGGGGACAGATACGCAGTATTTT. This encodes CATSDPGQGTDTQYF.